This T cell receptor (beta chain) was sequenced for a study of blood T cells in healthy people across ages. Study details: About one barcoded beta molecule was captured per two T cells (by template switching).

The donors, all healthy, were Caucasians living in Russia, aged roughly 6 to 90. V dropped 6 bases and J dropped 4 bases, with 15 bases sitting between them. This CDR3 has 14 amino acids. From germline, CDR1 is MNHEY and CDR2 SMNVEV (reference sequence). This clonotype appeared a few times. The use of a sample-barcoded 5' primer and a J-beta primer mix characterized a second PCR of about 7 to 12 cycles. TCRdb independently ran MiXCR on the 5' RACE reads; one entry per CDR3 protein. Of 450,000 to 650,000 distinct CDR3 sequences listed, more than 20% were seen once; the top ten hold just under 9%. These data also formed part of another study, on T cells of mothers and their children. From that second work: Whatever RNA was extracted went entirely into cDNA synthesis, at roughly 1.5 ug per 15 ul.

This clonotype originated in a boy younger than 18 in good health. The V call is TRBV27, the J call TRBJ1-2, with a possible D match to TRBD1 (6 bases). Specimen: blood. The CDR3 loop reads CASRARGFGYGYTF. The CDR3 DNA reads as TGTGCCAGCAGGGCCAGGGGTTTCGGCTATGGCTACACCTTC.